These T cell receptor beta chains were read from a single sample in a study of T-cell memory formation after mild COVID-19. TCRdb recomputed calls from the 5' RACE reads with MiXCR, one row per CDR3 protein. The sample consists of 450,000 to 650,000 distinct CDR3 sequences, 20% to 25% of them appearing once. Input material: PBMCs or a T cell subset sorted from them (not recorded which). All receptors derive from an adult woman who had mild COVID-19 (a few samples of this study predate the infection). Cell type and time point are not known. CDR3s include the opening cysteine and the closing phenylalanine or tryptophan. A D gene is named only where the DNA matches it firmly. Size values are once, few and many counts, or a class for expanded clones, and some rows have none.

d_call: NA; v_call: TRBV30; j_call: TRBJ2-3; clone_size: NA; cdr3_aa: CASGGSSTDTQYF; cdr3_nt: TGTGCCTCGGGGGGCTCTAGCACAGATACGCAGTATTTT
d_call: NA; v_call: TRBV18; j_call: TRBJ2-7; clone_size: many; cdr3_aa: CASSPPPGLDTIVSYEQYF; cdr3_nt: TGTGCCAGCTCACCCCCGCCGGGACTGGACACAATCGTCTCCTACGAGCAGTACTTC
d_call: TRBD2; v_call: TRBV29-1; j_call: TRBJ2-1; clone_size: NA; cdr3_aa: CSVEKEAGGPSGEQFF; cdr3_nt: TGCAGCGTTGAAAAGGAGGCGGGAGGGCCCTCAGGTGAGCAGTTCTTC
d_call: NA; v_call: TRBV4-1; j_call: TRBJ1-1; clone_size: NA; cdr3_aa: CASSQDWGGGGRSGLNTEAFF; cdr3_nt: TGCGCCAGCAGCCAAGATTGGGGCGGAGGGGGGCGCTCGGGTCTGAACACTGAAGCTTTCTTT
d_call: TRBD2; v_call: TRBV19; j_call: TRBJ2-7; clone_size: NA; cdr3_aa: CASSLLAGNEQYF; cdr3_nt: TGTGCCAGTAGTCTACTAGCGGGAAACGAGCAGTACTTC
d_call: TRBD2; v_call: TRBV7-2; j_call: TRBJ2-2; clone_size: many; cdr3_aa: CASSLAGAGILGTGELFF; cdr3_nt: TGTGCCAGCAGCTTAGCGGGAGCGGGAATTCTGGGCACCGGGGAGCTGTTTTTT
d_call: TRBD2; v_call: TRBV20-1; j_call: TRBJ2-1; clone_size: NA; cdr3_aa: CSAGGLAAANEQFF; cdr3_nt: TGCAGTGCAGGGGGACTAGCGGCAGCCAATGAGCAGTTCTTC
d_call: NA; v_call: TRBV5-6; j_call: TRBJ2-7; clone_size: NA; cdr3_aa: CASRKTGAYEQYF; cdr3_nt: TGTGCCAGCAGAAAGACAGGAGCCTACGAGCAGTACTTC
d_call: NA; v_call: TRBV6-2/TRBV6-3; j_call: TRBJ1-2; clone_size: NA; cdr3_aa: CASSYDSQGYTF; cdr3_nt: TGTGCCAGCAGTTATGACAGCCAGGGCTACACCTTC
d_call: NA; v_call: TRBV12-3/TRBV12-4; j_call: TRBJ2-1; clone_size: few; cdr3_aa: CASSLWGYAYNEQFF; cdr3_nt: TGTGCCAGCAGTTTATGGGGGTACGCCTACAATGAGCAGTTCTTC
d_call: NA; v_call: TRBV6-5; j_call: TRBJ1-5; clone_size: NA; cdr3_aa: CASSYSRGGGNQPQHF; cdr3_nt: TGTGCCAGCAGTTACTCGCGTGGGGGAGGCAATCAGCCCCAGCATTTT
d_call: NA; v_call: TRBV5-6; j_call: TRBJ1-5; clone_size: few; cdr3_aa: CASSSRFSSNQPQHF; cdr3_nt: TGTGCCAGCAGCTCGCGATTTAGTAGCAATCAGCCCCAGCATTTT
d_call: TRBD1; v_call: TRBV5-1; j_call: TRBJ1-6; clone_size: NA; cdr3_aa: CASSLPGGNSPLHF; cdr3_nt: TGCGCCAGCAGCTTGCCAGGGGGCAATTCACCCCTCCACTTT
d_call: NA; v_call: TRBV11-2; j_call: TRBJ2-1; clone_size: few; cdr3_aa: CASSLRLSGGSYNEQFF; cdr3_nt: TGTGCCAGCAGCCTCCGACTTAGCGGCGGTTCCTACAATGAGCAGTTCTTC
d_call: NA; v_call: TRBV6-5; j_call: TRBJ2-2; clone_size: NA; cdr3_aa: CASSFQWTGELFF; cdr3_nt: TGTGCCAGCAGTTTCCAGTGGACCGGGGAGCTGTTTTTT
d_call: TRBD2; v_call: TRBV30; j_call: TRBJ2-7; clone_size: NA; cdr3_aa: CAWINPGTSGGNSYEQYF; cdr3_nt: TGTGCCTGGATAAACCCCGGGACTAGCGGGGGTAACTCCTACGAGCAGTACTTC
d_call: NA; v_call: TRBV20-1; j_call: TRBJ2-2; clone_size: NA; cdr3_aa: CSARVVAGELFF; cdr3_nt: TGCAGTGCTAGGGTGGTCGCCGGGGAGCTGTTTTTT
d_call: NA; v_call: TRBV11-2; j_call: TRBJ1-1; clone_size: NA; cdr3_aa: CASSRPLDSNTEAFF; cdr3_nt: TGTGCCAGCAGCCGGCCTCTCGACAGCAACACTGAAGCTTTCTTT
d_call: NA; v_call: TRBV24-1; j_call: TRBJ2-1; clone_size: NA; cdr3_aa: CATSASPVYNEQFF; cdr3_nt: TGTGCCACCAGTGCCAGCCCGGTCTACAATGAGCAGTTCTTC
d_call: NA; v_call: TRBV29-1; j_call: TRBJ2-2; clone_size: few; cdr3_aa: CSVQSQEGLNTGELFF; cdr3_nt: TGCAGCGTACAATCTCAGGAGGGCCTGAACACCGGGGAGCTGTTTTTT
d_call: NA; v_call: TRBV12-3/TRBV12-4; j_call: TRBJ2-5; clone_size: NA; cdr3_aa: CASLPPEGLVTQYF; cdr3_nt: TGTGCCAGCCTTCCGCCCGAGGGGTTGGTGACCCAGTACTTC
d_call: NA; v_call: TRBV7-9; j_call: TRBJ2-7; clone_size: few; cdr3_aa: CASSAVDKYEQYF; cdr3_nt: TGTGCCAGCAGCGCCGTGGATAAGTACGAGCAGTACTTC
d_call: TRBD2; v_call: TRBV5-6; j_call: TRBJ2-1; clone_size: many; cdr3_aa: CASSFRTSGRNEQFF; cdr3_nt: TGTGCCAGCAGCTTCCGGACTAGCGGGAGAAATGAGCAGTTCTTC
d_call: NA; v_call: TRBV29-1; j_call: TRBJ2-3; clone_size: few; cdr3_aa: CSVVQGIDTQYF; cdr3_nt: TGCAGCGTTGTTCAGGGGATAGATACGCAGTATTTT
d_call: NA; v_call: TRBV7-2; j_call: TRBJ2-7; clone_size: few; cdr3_aa: CASSLERGHYEQYF; cdr3_nt: TGTGCCAGCAGCTTAGAGAGGGGCCACTACGAGCAGTACTTC
d_call: TRBD2; v_call: TRBV10-3; j_call: TRBJ2-3; clone_size: NA; cdr3_aa: CAIRPSGSSTDTQYF; cdr3_nt: TGTGCCATCAGACCTAGCGGCTCTAGCACAGATACGCAGTATTTT
d_call: NA; v_call: TRBV27; j_call: TRBJ2-7; clone_size: NA; cdr3_aa: CASSIIPGGAYEQYF; cdr3_nt: TGTGCCAGCAGTATCATCCCCGGGGGCGCCTACGAGCAGTACTTC
d_call: TRBD1; v_call: TRBV6-1; j_call: TRBJ2-5; clone_size: many; cdr3_aa: CATVRDRGRETQYF; cdr3_nt: TGTGCCACGGTCCGGGACAGGGGTCGAGAGACCCAGTACTTC
d_call: TRBD2; v_call: TRBV27; j_call: TRBJ2-7; clone_size: few; cdr3_aa: CASRVGLAATYEQYF; cdr3_nt: TGTGCCAGCAGGGTCGGACTAGCGGCCACCTACGAGCAGTACTTC
d_call: NA; v_call: TRBV15; j_call: TRBJ1-1; clone_size: NA; cdr3_aa: CATSQNLGDEAFF; cdr3_nt: TGTGCCACCAGCCAGAATCTGGGGGACGAAGCTTTCTTT
d_call: NA; v_call: TRBV29-1; j_call: TRBJ2-6; clone_size: NA; cdr3_aa: CSVVSSAPWSGANVLTF; cdr3_nt: TGCAGCGTTGTTTCCAGCGCGCCGTGGTCTGGGGCCAACGTCCTGACTTTC
d_call: NA; v_call: TRBV7-9; j_call: TRBJ2-5; clone_size: few; cdr3_aa: CASSLGITSLAASNTDQETQYF; cdr3_nt: TGTGCCAGCAGCTTAGGAATAACGTCCCTGGCGGCAAGCAATACCGATCAAGAGACCCAGTACTTC
d_call: TRBD2; v_call: TRBV7-3; j_call: TRBJ2-7; clone_size: few; cdr3_aa: CASSLIAGGTEQYF; cdr3_nt: TGTGCCAGCAGCTTAATAGCGGGAGGCACCGAGCAGTACTTC
d_call: NA; v_call: TRBV12-3/TRBV12-4; j_call: TRBJ2-3; clone_size: few; cdr3_aa: CASNLSGASTDTQYF; cdr3_nt: TGTGCCAGCAACCTTAGCGGAGCTAGCACAGATACGCAGTATTTT
d_call: TRBD1; v_call: TRBV14; j_call: TRBJ2-7; clone_size: NA; cdr3_aa: CASSQEGTGVTYEQYF; cdr3_nt: TGTGCCAGCAGCCAAGAAGGGACAGGGGTGACCTACGAGCAGTACTTC
d_call: TRBD2; v_call: TRBV7-7; j_call: TRBJ2-5; clone_size: few; cdr3_aa: CASSLSGGRSETQYF; cdr3_nt: TGTGCCAGCAGCCTTAGCGGGGGGAGGTCGGAGACCCAGTACTTC
d_call: NA; v_call: TRBV5-6; j_call: TRBJ1-5; clone_size: few; cdr3_aa: CASSWGGAGSNQPQHF; cdr3_nt: TGTGCCAGCAGCTGGGGAGGGGCCGGTAGCAATCAGCCCCAGCATTTT
d_call: TRBD1; v_call: TRBV6-2/TRBV6-3; j_call: TRBJ1-5; clone_size: few; cdr3_aa: CASSFPQGTSQPQHF; cdr3_nt: TGTGCCAGCAGTTTCCCACAGGGGACGAGTCAGCCCCAGCATTTT
d_call: TRBD2; v_call: TRBV27; j_call: TRBJ2-7; clone_size: NA; cdr3_aa: CASRGSGRNFHEQYF; cdr3_nt: TGTGCCAGCAGAGGTAGCGGGAGGAACTTCCACGAGCAGTACTTC
d_call: NA; v_call: TRBV4-1; j_call: TRBJ2-5; clone_size: NA; cdr3_aa: CASSQPFAPTPKKTQYF; cdr3_nt: TGCGCCAGCAGCCAACCATTTGCCCCTACACCCAAGAAGACCCAGTACTTC
d_call: NA; v_call: TRBV6-6; j_call: TRBJ1-4; clone_size: few; cdr3_aa: CASSYGREGEKLFF; cdr3_nt: TGTGCCAGCAGTTACGGCAGGGAGGGCGAAAAACTGTTTTTT
d_call: NA; v_call: TRBV5-1; j_call: TRBJ2-3; clone_size: NA; cdr3_aa: CASSHGSGDFTDTQYF; cdr3_nt: TGCGCCAGCAGCCACGGCAGCGGAGACTTCACAGATACGCAGTATTTT
d_call: TRBD1; v_call: TRBV5-4; j_call: TRBJ1-6; clone_size: NA; cdr3_aa: CASSLVGGQNSPLHF; cdr3_nt: TGTGCCAGCAGCTTGGTGGGGGGACAGAATTCACCCCTCCACTTT
d_call: NA; v_call: TRBV11-3; j_call: TRBJ2-1; clone_size: NA; cdr3_aa: CASSFTGVGQFF; cdr3_nt: TGTGCCAGCAGCTTCACCGGGGTCGGGCAGTTCTTC
d_call: NA; v_call: TRBV19; j_call: TRBJ2-7; clone_size: few; cdr3_aa: CASSTNTYEQYF; cdr3_nt: TGTGCCAGTAGTACCAACACATACGAGCAGTACTTC
d_call: NA; v_call: TRBV7-8; j_call: TRBJ1-2; clone_size: few; cdr3_aa: CASSTERNRMRYTF; cdr3_nt: TGTGCCAGCAGCACTGAACGGAATAGGATGCGCTACACCTTC
d_call: NA; v_call: TRBV5-5; j_call: TRBJ2-3; clone_size: few; cdr3_aa: CASHGGWNTDTQYF; cdr3_nt: TGTGCCAGTCATGGGGGGTGGAACACAGATACGCAGTATTTT
d_call: TRBD2; v_call: TRBV18; j_call: TRBJ2-5; clone_size: NA; cdr3_aa: CASSPSLADYQETQYF; cdr3_nt: TGTGCCAGCTCACCCTCGCTAGCGGACTATCAAGAGACCCAGTACTTC
d_call: NA; v_call: TRBV9; j_call: TRBJ1-5; clone_size: few; cdr3_aa: CASSDRDTNQPQHF; cdr3_nt: TGTGCCAGCAGCGACCGGGACACCAATCAGCCCCAGCATTTT
d_call: TRBD2; v_call: TRBV15; j_call: TRBJ2-3; clone_size: few; cdr3_aa: CATSRGLAVSTDTQYF; cdr3_nt: TGTGCCACCAGCCGGGGACTAGCGGTTAGCACAGATACGCAGTATTTT
d_call: TRBD1; v_call: TRBV29-1; j_call: TRBJ2-7; clone_size: few; cdr3_aa: CSVAQDRGSSLVVYEQYF; cdr3_nt: TGCAGCGTGGCACAAGACAGGGGCTCGAGTCTCGTGGTCTACGAGCAGTACTTC
d_call: NA; v_call: TRBV7-9; j_call: TRBJ1-6; clone_size: few; cdr3_aa: CATQGQNSPLHF; cdr3_nt: TGTGCCACACAGGGCCAGAATTCACCCCTCCACTTT
d_call: NA; v_call: TRBV12-3/TRBV12-4; j_call: TRBJ2-2; clone_size: NA; cdr3_aa: CASSPVNRVGGELFF; cdr3_nt: TGTGCCAGCAGTCCCGTGAACAGGGTCGGCGGGGAGCTGTTTTTT
d_call: NA; v_call: TRBV19; j_call: TRBJ2-2; clone_size: NA; cdr3_aa: CASSISSGGELFF; cdr3_nt: TGTGCCAGTAGTATTAGCAGTGGCGGGGAGCTGTTTTTT
d_call: NA; v_call: TRBV7-9; j_call: TRBJ1-5; clone_size: NA; cdr3_aa: CASSLGVSSNQPQHF; cdr3_nt: TGTGCCAGCAGCTTAGGAGTTAGTAGCAATCAGCCCCAGCATTTT
d_call: NA; v_call: TRBV15; j_call: TRBJ2-1; clone_size: NA; cdr3_aa: CATSRGTPNNEQFF; cdr3_nt: TGTGCCACCAGCAGAGGGACACCGAACAATGAGCAGTTCTTC
d_call: TRBD2; v_call: TRBV7-4; j_call: TRBJ2-1; clone_size: few; cdr3_aa: CASRPISLRLRGGNEQFF; cdr3_nt: TGTGCCAGCAGACCTATCTCCCTTAGGCTCCGCGGGGGGAATGAGCAGTTCTTC
d_call: NA; v_call: TRBV12-3/TRBV12-4; j_call: TRBJ1-2; clone_size: NA; cdr3_aa: CASGVPRGYGYTF; cdr3_nt: TGTGCCAGCGGGGTACCGAGAGGCTATGGCTACACCTTC